This T cell receptor (beta chain) was recovered during a study of vaccination and CD4 T cells after COVID-19. Looking at the study overall: The convalescent group had six males, four females, seven Caucasians, two Asians, one multiracial. Overlapping spike peptides served as the stimulus for the cells. These peptides came from SARS-CoV-2 and from the common cold coronaviruses HCoV-NL63, HCoV-OC43 and HCoV-229E.

A note on this clonotype: Its target is not known.

The treatment here: approximately 10-day PBMC culture with coronavirus spike peptide pools or control peptides (ViraFEST assay). During the years 2011-2018, before the COVID-19 pandemic, the unexposed donor's CD4+ T cells were collected. Cultured CD4+ T-cell DNA underwent Oncomine TCR Beta short-read sequencing. TCRdb recomputed calls from the PCR reads with MiXCR, one row per CDR3 protein. The data show about 8,300 distinct CDR3 sequences, 36% seen once. The study, taken as a whole, reports: Vaccine-specific clones in convalescent patients were spike mono-reactive in 304 of 307 cases.

Per germline, CDR1 MNHNS and CDR2 SASEGT. Trimming took off 3 bases at V and 1 base at J, with 21 bases between the two ends. This CDR3 is 18 amino acids long. The J gene is TRBJ2-5, the V gene TRBV6-1, with D possibly called TRBD1 or TRBD2 (6 bases each). This sequence originates from a human donor in good health. Sequences were obtained from CD4+ T cells from blood, cultured in vitro. CDR3 amino acids: CASSDHPPGAAAQETQYF. The CDR3 bases are TGTGCCAGCAGTGATCATCCACCGGGGGCAGCCGCCCAAGAGACCCAGTACTTC.